The 32 T cell receptor beta chains given below trace back to one sample, sequenced in a study of T cell repertoires in cytomegalovirus infection. TCRdb redid the calling of the reads with MiXCR, one entry per CDR3 protein. The sample contains around 230,000 distinct CDR3 sequences, around 6.6% of which appear only once. The sequencing sample was made of PBMCs. The receptors were gathered from a human donor in good health (CMV status not recorded). Some clones in this sample may be carry-over from other donors' samples.

This clonotype was counted ten times or more. The V and J genes are TRBV27 and TRBJ2-6; no clear D gene. Trimming removed 6 bases at V and 0 bases at J, with 12 bases between. This CDR3 has 16 amino acids. CDR1 and CDR2 (germline): MNHEY, SMNVEV (reference sequence). The CDR3 loop is CASRSLGFSGANVLTF. The DNA for the CDR3 is TGTGCCAGCAGATCATTGGGGTTCTCTGGGGCCAACGTCCTGACTTTC.

At least ten counts were recorded for this clonotype. The V gene is TRBV7-2, the J gene TRBJ1-5, with D possibly being TRBD1 (6 bases). Per the germline V gene, CDR1 is SGHTA and CDR2 is FQGNSA. The CDR3 extends over 16 amino acids. The V end lost 5 bases, the J end lost 4 bases, and 18 bases lay between the germline ends. DNA for the CDR3: TGTGCCAGCAGCAACAGGGAAGGTCTGGGGAATCAGCCCCAGCATTTT. Encoded protein: CASSNREGLGNQPQHF. Full variable domain (remainder filled in from reference TRBV7-2 and TRBJ1-5): GAGVSQSPSNKVTEKGKDVELRCDPISGHTALYWYRQSLGQGLEFLIYFQGNSAPDKSGLPSDRFSAERTGGSVSTLTIQRTQQEDSAVYLCASSNREGLGNQPQHFGDGTRLSIL.

In this sample, this clonotype turned up many times. The chain has TRBV6-2 or TRBV6-3 and TRBJ2-1; 12 bases match TRBD2. Germline loops: CDR1 MNHEY, CDR2 SVGEGT. J gave up 5 bases and V 2 bases, and 16 bases lay outside the gene matches. This CDR3 is built from 20 residues. CDR3: CASSYPELAGGRVSNNEQFF. The CDR3 DNA reads TGTGCCAGCAGTTACCCAGAACTAGCGGGGGGACGGGTAAGCAACAATGAGCAGTTCTTC.

This clonotype was recorded many times. This chain connects TRBV29-1 to TRBJ2-1; TRBD2 agrees at 9 bases. Trimming cost V 0 bases and J 2 bases; bases outside gene matches: 5. The germline V gene encodes CDR1 SQVTM and CDR2 ANQGSEA. The CDR3 extends over 16 amino acids. CDR3 protein: CSVEEMGTSPYNEQFF. The CDR3 nucleotides are TGCAGCGTTGAAGAGATGGGGACTAGCCCCTACAATGAGCAGTTCTTC.

The chain uses TRBV4-1 and TRBJ2-2, with D tentatively TRBD1 (5 bases). Germline values: CDR1 MGHRA, CDR2 YSYEKL. Trimming removed 4 bases at V and 5 bases at J, with 20 bases between. CDR3 length: 17 amino acids. The CDR3, as DNA: TGCGCCAGCAGCCCGACCCTTAGCCACAGGCGGACCGGGGAGCTGTTTTTT. This gives the protein CASSPTLSHRRTGELFF.

This clonotype has ten or more counts. The chain uses TRBV20-1 and TRBJ1-2; 9 bases are a match to TRBD1. V was pared by 7 bases and J by 5 bases, with 8 bases of the junction left unmatched. The CDR3 loop spans 13 amino acids. The germline gives CDR1 DFQATT, CDR2 SNEGSKA (reference sequence). CDR3 DNA sequence: TGCAGTGTCGCGACCGGGACAGGGTATGGCTACACCTTC. Its protein is CSVATGTGYGYTF.

This clonotype was counted between two and nine times. This chain joins TRBV20-1 and TRBJ2-5; 9 nucleotides line up with TRBD2. Germline CDR1 is DFQATT and CDR2 is SNEGSKA (reference sequence). The CDR3 length is 15 residues. The junction had 9 bases not matched to a gene; V was cut back by 5 bases and J by 2 bases. CDR3 coding DNA: TGCAGTGCTCCGTCTAGCGGGATATTACAAGAGACCCAGTACTTC. This sequence encodes CSAPSSGILQETQYF.

This clonotype was counted at least ten times. This chain connects TRBV12-3 or TRBV12-4 to TRBJ2-2, with 9 bases aligning to TRBD2. Trimming at V came to 7 bases and at J to 0 bases, leaving 6 bases not matched to a gene. The CDR3 consists of 16 residues. The CDR3 coding sequence is TGTGCCAGCATTAATAGCGGGAGTTCGAACACCGGGGAGCTGTTTTTT. The encoded protein is CASINSGSSNTGELFF.

This clonotype was counted many times. The CDR3 loop reads CASSPGSGGISSYNEQFF. As DNA, the CDR3 is TGTGCCAGCAGTCCCGGTAGCGGGGGGATTAGCTCCTACAATGAGCAGTTCTTC. The rearrangement joins TRBV7-3 to TRBJ2-1; 10 bases line up with TRBD2. Germline V gene lookup returns CDR1 SGHTA and CDR2 FQGTGA. V lost 6 bases to trimming and J lost 0 bases; unmatched junction nucleotides: 11. CDR3 length equals 18 residues. The full variable domain, its missing parts supplied by reference TRBV7-3 and TRBJ2-1, is GAGVSQTPSNKVTEKGKYVELRCDPISGHTALYWYRQSLGQGPEFLIYFQGTGAADDSGLPNDRFFAVRPEGSVSTLKIQRTERGDSAVYLCASSPGSGGISSYNEQFFGPGTRLTVL.

This clonotype was picked up many times. CDR3 residues: CASSSGRDRNTGELFF. CDR3 DNA: TGTGCCAGCAGTTCAGGCCGGGACAGAAACACCGGGGAGCTGTTTTTT. This chain connects TRBV6-1 to TRBJ2-2; 7 nucleotides line up with TRBD1. The CDR3 spans 16 residues. J gave up 2 bases and V 5 bases, and 8 bases lay outside the gene matches. From germline, CDR1 is MNHNS and CDR2 SASEGT.

At least ten counts were recorded for this clonotype. The chain employs TRBV20-1 and TRBJ2-3, with 9 bases that match TRBD2. Germline assignment: CDR1 DFQATT and CDR2 SNEGSKA (reference sequence). This CDR3 comprises 16 residues. J was trimmed by 2 bases and V by 3 bases; bases with no gene match: 9. DNA for the CDR3: TGCAGTGCTAGTGGGGCTAGCGGGGAGAACACAGATACGCAGTATTTT. As protein: CSASGASGENTDTQYF.

This clonotype was observed at least ten times. V and J are TRBV3-1 and TRBJ2-7, with unresolved D. This CDR3 is built from 14 residues. Trimming shortened V by 1 base and J by 4 bases, and 11 bases separated the two germline ends. Looked up from germline, CDR1 is LGHDT and CDR2 is YNNKEL (reference sequence). The CDR3 DNA reads TGTGCCAGCAGCCAAGCCGTATCTCCTTACGAGCAGTACTTC. Protein: CASSQAVSPYEQYF.

Many counts were recorded for this clonotype. This chain connects TRBV7-2 to TRBJ1-1; D is uncertain. The V end was cut by 0 bases, the J end by 9 bases, with 8 bases between. There are 12 residues in the CDR3. The V gene's germline CDR1 is SGHTA and CDR2 FQGNSA. The CDR3 loop reads CASSLAGQKAFF. The CDR3 DNA sequence: TGTGCCAGCAGCTTAGCGGGTCAGAAAGCTTTCTTT. Looking up the rest from reference TRBV7-2 and TRBJ1-1 gives the full variable domain: GAGVSQSPSNKVTEKGKDVELRCDPISGHTALYWYRQSLGQGLEFLIYFQGNSAPDKSGLPSDRFSAERTGGSVSTLTIQRTQQEDSAVYLCASSLAGQKAFFGQGTRLTVV.

In its sample, this clonotype was seen many times. This chain uses TRBV6-1 with TRBJ2-3; 9 bases are a match to TRBD2. With V trimmed by 5 bases and J by 4 bases, 4 bases remained unmatched. The CDR3 length is 14 residues. The V gene's germline CDR1 is MNHNS and CDR2 SASEGT. CDR3 sequence (DNA): TGTGCCAGCAGTTTAGCGGGGGTGGCAGATACGCAGTATTTT. Translating gives CASSLAGVADTQYF.

This clonotype was counted many times. The rearrangement links TRBV20-1 to TRBJ2-3, with 13 bases aligning to TRBD2. Per the germline V gene, CDR1 is DFQATT and CDR2 is SNEGSKA (reference sequence). V shed 5 bases, J shed 6 bases, and the junction held 5 bases outside the gene matches. This CDR3 is 14 amino acids long. This CDR3 reads CSALLAGGYDTQYF. CDR3 DNA sequence: TGCAGTGCTTTACTAGCGGGGGGGTATGATACGCAGTATTTT.

This clonotype was counted between two and nine times. J is TRBJ1-1 and V is TRBV19; tentatively, D is TRBD1 (5 bases). V dropped 6 bases and J dropped 6 bases, with 17 bases sitting between them. This CDR3 has 14 residues. Germline loops: CDR1 LNHDA, CDR2 SQIVND (reference sequence). The CDR3 sequence is CASSLDSDSAEAFF. In DNA, the CDR3 is TGTGCCAGTAGCCTCGACAGTGATAGCGCTGAAGCTTTCTTT. The whole variable domain, filled in from reference TRBV19 and TRBJ1-1, reads DGGITQSPKYLFRKEGQNVTLSCEQNLNHDAMYWYRQDPGQGLRLIYYSQIVNDFQKGDIAEGYSVSREKKESFPLTVTSAQKNPTAFYLCASSLDSDSAEAFFGQGTRLTVV.

The rearrangement uses TRBV6-6 and TRBJ1-1, with D possibly matching TRBD1 (5 bases). Germline CDR1 and CDR2: MNHNY and SVGAGI (reference sequence). This CDR3 contains 14 residues. V was clipped by 5 bases and J by 4 bases, with 14 bases between them. CDR3 in DNA: TGTGCCAGCAGTCTCGACAGTAGGGGCACTGAAGCTTTCTTT. Translated: CASSLDSRGTEAFF.

The rearrangement uses TRBV20-1 and TRBJ1-2, with 8 bases matching TRBD1. This CDR3 comprises 18 residues. Germline V lookup: CDR1 DFQATT, CDR2 SNEGSKA (reference sequence). The junction had 26 bases not matched to a gene; V was cut back by 3 bases and J by 11 bases. Written as DNA, the CDR3 is TGCAGTGCTAGGGGGACAGGCCCTGGGGGGGACAAACTCCGCGCTTACACCTTC. Residues: CSARGTGPGGDKLRAYTF.

This clonotype was seen a handful of times. The chain couples TRBV6-2 or TRBV6-3 to TRBJ1-1; D is unclear. The CDR3 sequence is 13 residues long. V lost 8 bases and J 1 base, leaving 11 bases between the germline ends. Germline lookup yields CDR1 MNHEY and CDR2 SVGEGT. This chain's CDR3 is CASGPRENTEAFF. In DNA, the CDR3 is TGTGCCAGCGGTCCTAGGGAGAACACTGAAGCTTTCTTT.

This clonotype was found many times. This CDR3 reads CASSFGGRETYEQYF. The CDR3 region has the DNA TGCGCCAGCAGCTTCGGGGGCCGGGAAACCTACGAGCAGTACTTC. The V and J genes are TRBV5-1 and TRBJ2-7; D is tentatively TRBD1 or TRBD2 (6 bases each). Germline V gene data show CDR1 as SGHRS and CDR2 as YFSETQ. The CDR3 covers 15 residues. V was trimmed by 2 bases and J by 2 bases, leaving 14 bases between them.

In this sample, this clonotype turned up many times. The chain combines TRBV20-1 with TRBJ2-5, with 9 bases that match TRBD1. Per germline, CDR1 DFQATT and CDR2 SNEGSKA (reference sequence). CDR3 length equals 15 residues. The ends lost 4 bases at V and 5 bases at J; junction bases unmatched: 11. This CDR3 is CSAIPTGTGRETQYF. The CDR3 nucleotides are TGCAGTGCTATTCCAACCGGGACAGGGCGGGAGACCCAGTACTTC.

This clonotype was seen repeatedly, ten times or more. The chain uses TRBV3-1 and TRBJ1-3, with D tentatively TRBD1 (6 bases). This CDR3 region has 15 residues. Germline-derived CDR1 and CDR2 are LGHDT and YNNKEL (reference sequence). The V and J ends lost 4 bases and 4 bases respectively, with 14 bases between them. CDR3 loop: CASSLIQGPGNTIYF. For the CDR3, the DNA is TGTGCCAGCAGCCTGATTCAGGGGCCCGGAAACACCATATATTTT.

This clonotype has ten or more counts. The rearrangement links TRBV7-9 to TRBJ2-2, with D perhaps matching TRBD1 or TRBD2 (6 bases each). This CDR3 comprises 16 residues. Germline V gene lookup returns CDR1 SEHNR and CDR2 FQNEAQ (reference sequence). Trimming took 1 base from V and 3 from J, leaving 12 bases between them. Here the CDR3 reads CASSLGWGAHTGELFF. The DNA for the CDR3 is TGTGCCAGCAGCTTAGGTTGGGGGGCCCACACCGGGGAGCTGTTTTTT.

There are many counts of this clonotype. In DNA form, the CDR3 reads TGTGCCAGCAGCTCGGGAAGGGAGACCCAGTACTTC. Its translation is CASSSGRETQYF. The chain is built from TRBV13 and TRBJ2-5; tentative D call: TRBD2 (5 bases). The CDR3 contains 12 residues. CDR1 is PRHDT and CDR2 is FYEKMQ in the germline V gene (reference sequence). The ends were cut back, 4 bases at V and 5 bases at J, with 8 bases in the middle.

This clonotype was observed many times. The chain recombines TRBV6-5 with TRBJ2-1, with TRBD2 identical over 7 bases. The CDR3 consists of 13 residues. The germline V gene has CDR1 MNHEY and CDR2 SVGAGI. V lost 0 bases and J lost 7; bases outside the gene matches: 0. CDR3 nucleotide sequence: TGTGCCAGCAGTTACTCCGGGAGGAATGAGCAGTTCTTC. The encoded protein is CASSYSGRNEQFF.

This clonotype has only one observation. A much larger clone lies one base from this, so it may be a read error. No conserved phenylalanine or tryptophan ends this CDR3, so it is likely a read error. The chain has TRBV20-1 and TRBJ2-1, with D tentatively TRBD2 (6 bases). The CDR3 extends over 11 amino acids. Per germline, CDR1 DFQATT and CDR2 SNEGSKA (reference sequence). Trimming shortened V by 6 bases and J by 6 bases, and 9 bases separated the two germline ends. CDR3 amino acids: CSAGGFNEQFL. The CDR3, as DNA: TGCAGTGCCGGGGGTTTCAATGAGCAGTTCTTG.

The rearrangement uses TRBV29-1 and TRBJ2-1, with D possibly being TRBD2 (6 bases). This CDR3 region has 14 residues. Germline CDR1 and CDR2: SQVTM and ANQGSEA. Trimming removed 3 bases from V and 3 bases from J, with 12 bases in between. The CDR3, as DNA: TGCAGCGTTGATGGGTTAGCGGACTACAATGAGCAGTTCTTC. This codes for CSVDGLADYNEQFF.

This clonotype was seen a handful of times. V usage is TRBV24-1 and J usage is TRBJ2-5; possible D gene TRBD2, 6 bases. CDR1 is KGHDR and CDR2 is SFDVKD in the germline V gene. V lost 1 base to trimming and J lost 9 bases, with 11 bases between them. This CDR3 region has 13 residues. CDR3 DNA sequence: TGTGCCACCAGTGATTTCGCGGGAAAGGCCCAGTACTTC. Amino acids: CATSDFAGKAQYF.

This clonotype has a handful of counts. The rearrangement joins TRBV6-5 to TRBJ2-7; the D is unclear. Germline V gene sequence: CDR1 MNHEY, CDR2 SVGAGI. The V end was cut by 0 bases, the J end by 6 bases, with 9 bases between. The CDR3 covers 13 residues. The CDR3 region is CASSYSVDREQYF. CDR3 nucleotide sequence: TGTGCCAGCAGTTACTCGGTTGACCGCGAGCAGTACTTC.

This clonotype came up a few times. The rearrangement joins TRBV7-2 to TRBJ1-4, with 10 bases aligning to TRBD1. The germline V gene has CDR1 SGHTA and CDR2 FQGNSA. Losses at the gene ends were 1 base for V and 7 bases for J; bases not matched to a gene: 3. This CDR3 has 15 amino acids. CDR3 nucleotides: TGTGCCAGCAGCTTAGGACAGGGGGCGGGTGAAAAACTGTTTTTT. Its translation is CASSLGQGAGEKLFF.

This clonotype was seen ten or more times. The chain has TRBV29-1 and TRBJ2-3; possible D gene TRBD1, 6 bases. Between the trimmed V and J ends, which lost 8 bases and 2 bases, there was a span of 20 bases. This CDR3 contains 15 residues. The germline V gene has CDR1 SQVTM and CDR2 ANQGSEA. CDR3 nucleotides: TGCAGCACCAACTCAGGGGTGGCTTTCACAGATACGCAGTATTTT. This codes for CSTNSGVAFTDTQYF.

This clonotype showed up many times. The chain uses TRBV20-1 and TRBJ1-2, with D possibly being TRBD1 (6 bases). The CDR3 is 14 amino acids. The V end lost 1 base, the J end lost 4 bases, and 13 bases lay between the germline ends. Germline CDR1 and CDR2: DFQATT and SNEGSKA (reference sequence). The CDR3 reads CSARGGGWSYGYTF. The CDR3 bases are TGCAGTGCTAGAGGGGGGGGCTGGAGCTATGGCTACACCTTC.